A single sample gave rise to the 23 T cell receptor beta chains below, sequenced in a study of T cells after yellow fever vaccination. TCRdb called the 5' RACE reads again in MiXCR, with one record for every CDR3 protein. The sample includes just under 600,000 distinct CDR3 sequences, roughly 14% of them seen just once. Sample: PBMCs, taken on the day of the yellow fever booster vaccination. The receptors here all came from a man younger than 40 who received the YFV17D yellow fever vaccine.

This clonotype was counted a few times. V usage is TRBV11-2 and J usage is TRBJ2-7, with D uncertain. The CDR3 runs 14 residues. Germline V CDR1 and CDR2: SGHAT, FQNNGV. Deletions cut 3 bases from V and 3 bases from J, with 12 bases between. The CDR3, as DNA: TGTGCCAGCAGCTTGAGTAGGGAAGTCTACGAGCAGTACTTC. Protein: CASSLSREVYEQYF.

The gene calls are TRBV10-3 and TRBJ2-6, with unresolved D. This CDR3 has 16 amino acids. The ends were cut back, 0 bases at V and 0 bases at J, with 6 bases in the middle. Germline assignment: CDR1 ENHRY and CDR2 SYGVKD. For the CDR3, the DNA is TGTGCCATCAGTGAGTCAGGCGGCTCTGGGGCCAACGTCCTGACTTTC. As protein: CAISESGGSGANVLTF.

The genes are TRBV5-1 and TRBJ2-1; 11 bases match TRBD2. V lost 2 bases, J lost 6 bases, and 7 bases stayed unmatched. Germline CDR1 and CDR2: SGHRS and YFSETQ. This CDR3 comprises 16 residues. This chain's CDR3 is CASSFGVGTSGNEQFF. For the CDR3, the DNA is TGCGCCAGCAGCTTCGGGGTGGGGACTAGCGGCAATGAGCAGTTCTTC.

The V and J genes are TRBV19 and TRBJ2-1, with D possibly TRBD2 on 5 matching bases. This CDR3 is 19 amino acids long. Germline values: CDR1 LNHDA, CDR2 SQIVND (reference sequence). The V end lost 3 bases, the J end lost 6 bases, and 27 bases lay between the germline ends. This chain's CDR3 is CASSILVITGSLLRNEQFF. CDR3 coding DNA: TGTGCCAGTAGTATCCTGGTCATCACGGGATCTTTGTTACGCAATGAGCAGTTCTTC.

Ten or more counts support this clonotype. A junction boundary mismatches the germline segment, possibly from a read error. The chain employs TRBV12-3 or TRBV12-4 and TRBJ1-1; D is uncertain. The CDR3 contains 14 residues. The CDR3 region has the DNA TGTGCCAGCAGATTAGACACCTTGAACACTGAAGCTTTCTTT. Encoded protein: CASRLDTLNTEAFF.

This chain links TRBV7-2 with TRBJ2-2; D is possibly TRBD2 (6 bases). This CDR3 contains 15 residues. Germline V gene sequence: CDR1 SGHTA, CDR2 FQGNSA. The V and J ends lost 5 bases and 7 bases respectively, with 17 bases between them. This CDR3 is CASSPRGRHGGELFF. For the CDR3, the DNA is TGTGCCAGCAGCCCCCGGGGGAGGCATGGCGGGGAGCTGTTTTTT.

This clonotype was detected a few times. The rearrangement joins TRBV20-1 to TRBJ2-2; 12 nucleotides match TRBD2. CDR3 length: 16 amino acids. Trimming took 6 bases from V and 1 from J; bases not matched to a gene: 6. The germline V gene encodes CDR1 DFQATT and CDR2 SNEGSKA (reference sequence). In DNA, the CDR3 is TGCAGTGCGAGACTAGCGGGAGCAAAGAACACCGGGGAGCTGTTTTTT. Encoded protein: CSARLAGAKNTGELFF.

A few counts support this clonotype. This chain joins TRBV28 and TRBJ2-3; D is ambiguous. Germline-derived CDR1 and CDR2 are MDHEN and SYDVKM. Deletions cut 10 bases from V and 6 bases from J, with 14 bases between. This CDR3 contains 12 residues. The CDR3 sequence is CATVGEADTQYF. In nucleotides, the CDR3 is TGTGCCACCGTCGGAGAGGCGGATACGCAGTATTTT.

The rearrangement joins TRBV4-3 to TRBJ2-6, with no clear D. From germline, CDR1 is LGHNA and CDR2 YSLEER. V lost 0 bases to trimming and J lost 0 bases, with 12 bases between them. The CDR3 spans 18 residues. The CDR3 protein is CASSQDNYLLSGANVLTF. CDR3 bases: TGCGCCAGCAGCCAAGATAACTACCTACTCTCTGGGGCCAACGTCCTGACTTTC.

The J gene is TRBJ1-4, the V gene TRBV6-5, with D perhaps matching TRBD1 (5 bases). The CDR3 runs to 15 residues. V lost 0 bases, J lost 8 bases, and 13 bases lay in between. Germline V lookup: CDR1 MNHEY, CDR2 SVGAGI. In DNA, the CDR3 is TGTGCCAGCAGTTACTCAGGGGCTGGGGGAGAAAAACTGTTTTTT. Amino acid sequence: CASSYSGAGGEKLFF.

This clonotype was seen more than once but under ten times. V usage is TRBV21-1 and J usage is TRBJ2-7; the D segment call TRBD2 is taken from the table without a DNA check. TRBV21-1 is a pseudogene locus. The CDR3 totals 20 residues. The DNA of the CDR3 is TGTGCCAGCAGCAATAAATGCGGGGGTGAACTAGCGTTGCAATCCTACGAGCAGTACTTC. It codes for CASSNKCGGELALQSYEQYF.

This clonotype was counted only a few times. This chain connects TRBV6-1 to TRBJ2-7, with 10 positions matching TRBD2. From germline, CDR1 is MNHNS and CDR2 SASEGT. The CDR3 is 15 amino acids. V was pared by 5 bases and J by 2 bases, with 6 bases of the junction left unmatched. CDR3 bases: TGTGCCAGCAGTACCGGGACTAGCGCAACCTACGAGCAGTACTTC. Translated: CASSTGTSATYEQYF.

This clonotype was detected only a few times. The V and J genes are TRBV29-1 and TRBJ2-3; 9 bases are a match to TRBD2. Germline trimming cut 7 bases from V and 2 bases from J; bases unmatched to any gene: 4. CDR3 length equals 13 residues. Germline CDR1 is SQVTM and CDR2 is ANQGSEA. CDR3 bases: TGCAGCGCGGGCGGGAGGGCCACAGATACGCAGTATTTT. Protein product: CSAGGRATDTQYF.

The chain uses TRBV6-5 and TRBJ1-2; 7 bases map to TRBD1. The junction had 9 bases not matched to a gene; V was cut back by 2 bases and J by 6 bases. CDR3 length: 15 amino acids. The germline V gene has CDR1 MNHEY and CDR2 SVGAGI. This chain's CDR3 is CASSYRGTAVDGYTF. CDR3 bases: TGTGCCAGCAGTTACCGAGGGACAGCAGTCGATGGCTACACCTTC.

This clonotype was found a few times. The V and J genes are TRBV20-1 and TRBJ2-2, with 12 bases aligning to TRBD2. Germline CDR1 reads DFQATT; CDR2 reads SNEGSKA (reference sequence). Trimming at V came to 3 bases and at J to 6 bases, leaving 5 bases not matched to a gene. The length of the CDR3 is 15 residues. CDR3 amino acids: CSASRLAGEAGELFF. The CDR3 bases are TGCAGTGCTAGCCGACTAGCGGGAGAGGCCGGGGAGCTGTTTTTT.

The gene calls are TRBV20-1 and TRBJ2-3; 7 nucleotides line up with TRBD2. The V segment lost 5 bases and the J segment 6 bases; nucleotides outside the gene matches: 11. The CDR3 totals 14 residues. In germline, CDR1 is DFQATT, CDR2 SNEGSKA (reference sequence). This CDR3 is CSAPGLDGRDTQYF. Here the CDR3 DNA reads TGCAGTGCTCCCGGACTAGACGGCAGGGATACGCAGTATTTT.

This clonotype has only a few counts. This chain uses TRBV20-1 with TRBJ1-5; D might be TRBD1 (6 bases). CDR1 DFQATT and CDR2 SNEGSKA come from the germline V gene (reference sequence). Trimming stripped 6 bases from V and 0 bases from J, with 12 bases between. The CDR3 runs to 14 residues. This CDR3 is CSAPDRNSNQPQHF. CDR3 bases: TGCAGTGCCCCTGACAGGAATAGCAATCAGCCCCAGCATTTT.

V and J are TRBV7-2 and TRBJ2-3; 9 bases line up with TRBD2. V lost 5 bases and J lost 4; bases outside the gene matches: 10. The CDR3 loop spans 16 amino acids. Germline assignment: CDR1 SGHTA and CDR2 FQGNSA. CDR3 coding DNA: TGTGCCAGCAGCGCGAAGCGGGAGGCTGGTTCAGATACGCAGTATTTT. Amino acids: CASSAKREAGSDTQYF.

The chain carries TRBV20-1 and TRBJ2-7, with 9 bases fitting TRBD2. With 0 bases clipped from V and 3 bases from J, the junction kept 6 bases outside the gene matches. CDR1 is DFQATT, CDR2 SNEGSKA, per germline (reference sequence). The CDR3 sequence is 15 residues long. CDR3 in amino acids: CSAREGTSRFYEQYF. The CDR3 region has the DNA TGCAGTGCTAGAGAAGGGACTAGCCGGTTCTACGAGCAGTACTTC.

This clonotype has a handful of counts. The V and J genes are TRBV7-2 and TRBJ1-4; TRBD1 might be the D (5 bases). V was pared by 3 bases and J by 5 bases, with 13 bases between. The CDR3 loop spans 15 amino acids. Germline lookup yields CDR1 SGHTA and CDR2 FQGNSA. CDR3 in amino acids: CASSFGGAQNEKLFF. For the CDR3, the DNA is TGTGCCAGCAGCTTCGGCGGGGCCCAAAATGAAAAACTGTTTTTT.

This clonotype occurred once. V and J are TRBV11-2 and TRBJ1-4; no clear D. Trimming pared 1 base from V and 5 bases from J, leaving 5 bases between. The CDR3 covers 13 residues. Germline-derived CDR1 and CDR2 are SGHAT and FQNNGV. The CDR3 reads CASSLVRNEKLFF. The CDR3 DNA is TGTGCCAGCAGCTTAGTTAGAAATGAAAAACTGTTTTTT.

The rearrangement uses TRBV27 and TRBJ2-7; 10 positions match TRBD2. The CDR3 contains 20 residues. Germline V gives CDR1 MNHEY, CDR2 SMNVEV (reference sequence). The V and J ends lost 5 bases and 1 base, in that order; junction bases with no gene match: 20. The CDR3 spells CASSPIARGLAGVGSYEQYF. In DNA, the CDR3 is TGTGCCAGCAGTCCCATCGCCAGGGGTCTAGCGGGAGTTGGGTCCTACGAGCAGTACTTC.

CDR3 coding DNA: TGCAGCGCTATGGGGCCCGATCAGCCCCAGCATTTT. Translated, it gives CSAMGPDQPQHF. This chain connects TRBV29-1 to TRBJ1-5; TRBD1 might be the D (5 bases). The V gene's germline CDR1 is SQVTM and CDR2 ANQGSEA. V was clipped by 7 bases and J by 5 bases, with 12 bases between them. The CDR3 has 12 residues. Variable domain in full (rest from reference TRBV29-1 and TRBJ1-5): SAVISQKPSRDICQRGTSLTIQCQVDSQVTMMFWYRQQPGQSLTLIATANQGSEATYESGFVIDKFPISRPNLTFSTLTVSNMSPEDSSIYLCSAMGPDQPQHFGDGTRLSIL.